This TCR beta chain was found in a study of shared clonotypes between healthy human individuals. As for this clone: Its antigen is still unknown. Other nucleotide sequences from this sample produce the same CDR3.

Data came from immunoSEQ multiplex PCR; TCRdb stores just in-frame clones and leaves some out. This table holds around 990,000 clones, about 80% found once. CDR1 and CDR2 from the germline V gene are SGHTA and FQGTGA. Unmatched junction bases numbered 5, after V lost 5 bases and J lost 3 bases. The CDR3 runs to 14 residues. Broader study findings: Clonotypes that were shared across a handful of donors made up around 5.5% of naive CD4 clonotypes.

The rearrangement uses TRBV7-3 and TRBJ1-1; 8 bases are a match to TRBD1. The source is a man younger than 30 in good health. Some clones in this sample may be carry-over from other donors' samples. Sequencing was performed on memory CD4+ T cells from PBMCs. Regarding subset: CD45RA-negative fraction. The CDR3 region is CASSLTGGDTEAFF. In DNA form, the CDR3 reads TGTGCCAGCAGCCTCACAGGGGGTGACACTGAAGCTTTCTTT.